Following are 14 T cell receptor beta chains from one sample sequenced in a study of early T cells in non-severe SARS-CoV-2 infection. Each CDR3 protein gets one entry after TCRdb re-called the 5' RACE reads with MiXCR. The sample yields 60,000 to 85,000 distinct CDR3 sequences, 15% to 17% seen once. Input material: whole blood. Receptor source: an adult who was a healthcare worker with PCR-confirmed SARS-CoV-2 infection or an uninfected control (not recorded which).

This clonotype was counted between two and nine times. The chain joins TRBV14 to TRBJ2-1; TRBD1 aligns across 7 bases. The CDR3 has 16 amino acids. V lost 3 bases and J lost 3; bases outside the gene matches: 8. Germline CDR1 SGHDN, CDR2 FVKESK. This CDR3 reads CASSQPRGPFYNEQFF. In nucleotides, the CDR3 is TGTGCCAGCAGCCAGCCAAGGGGGCCCTTCTACAATGAGCAGTTCTTC.

The chain uses TRBV18 and TRBJ2-7; D unclear. Germline V gene lookup returns CDR1 KGHSH and CDR2 LQKENI. This CDR3 has 13 amino acids. V was pared by 3 bases and J by 6 bases, with 12 bases between. The CDR3 bases are TGTGCCAGCTCACCCTCACATCAATCCGAGCAGTACTTC. Translating it yields CASSPSHQSEQYF.

V usage is TRBV5-1 and J usage is TRBJ2-5; possibly TRBD1 or TRBD2 for D (5 bases each). Trimming took 7 bases from V and 5 from J, leaving 27 bases between them. Germline assignment: CDR1 SGHRS and CDR2 YFSETQ. The CDR3 is 17 amino acids. The CDR3 reads CASLPRPPGRLGETQYF. In nucleotides, the CDR3 is TGCGCCAGCCTCCCACGACCTCCGGGGCGCCTGGGCGAGACCCAGTACTTC.

This clonotype occurred many times. The V call is TRBV10-1, the J call TRBJ1-1; D is ambiguous. Germline CDR1 and CDR2: WNHNN and SYGVQD (reference sequence). The V gene lost 7 bases and the J gene lost 1 base, with 7 bases spanning the gap. This CDR3 contains 12 residues. The CDR3 DNA is TGCGCCAGCAAGGGCCCGAACACTGAAGCTTTCTTT. Translated, it gives CASKGPNTEAFF.

This clonotype was counted a few times. This sequence joins TRBV15 and TRBJ1-1; D not certain. The germline V gene has CDR1 LNHNV and CDR2 YYDKDF (reference sequence). This CDR3 spans 14 amino acids. The ends were cut back, 5 bases at V and 5 bases at J, with 15 bases in the middle. CDR3 loop: CATSVTRRDTEAFF. The CDR3 DNA is TGTGCCACCAGCGTGACAAGGCGAGATACTGAAGCTTTCTTT.

This clonotype has a count of ten or more. The gene calls are TRBV6-2 or TRBV6-3 and TRBJ2-7; TRBD2 matches at 7 bases. Germline lookup yields CDR1 MNHEY and CDR2 SVGEGT. The ends lost 6 bases at V and 0 bases at J; junction bases unmatched: 8. The CDR3 has 15 amino acids. The CDR3 spells CASSVRGGSSYEQYF. The CDR3 coding sequence is TGTGCCAGCAGCGTCCGGGGCGGGAGCTCCTACGAGCAGTACTTC.

This sequence joins TRBV14 and TRBJ2-5, with D perhaps TRBD1 (6 bases). The germline gives CDR1 SGHDN, CDR2 FVKESK. V gave up 1 base and J gave up 0 bases, with 15 bases separating them. The CDR3 sequence is 17 residues long. The CDR3 spells CASSQGTASWYQETQYF. The CDR3 region has the DNA TGTGCCAGCAGCCAAGGGACAGCCTCGTGGTACCAAGAGACCCAGTACTTC. Full variable domain (missing parts from reference TRBV14 and TRBJ2-5): EAGVTQFPSHSVIEKGQTVTLRCDPISGHDNLYWYRRVMGKEIKFLLHFVKESKQDESGMPNNRFLAERTGGTYSTLKVQPAELEDSGVYFCASSQGTASWYQETQYFGPGTRLLVL.

This clonotype occurred many times. The rearrangement links TRBV7-3 to TRBJ1-6, with 7 nucleotides matching TRBD1. Germline trimming cut 5 bases from V and 5 bases from J; bases unmatched to any gene: 3. Germline lookup yields CDR1 SGHTA and CDR2 FQGTGA. The CDR3 length is 14 residues. CDR3 nucleotides: TGTGCCAGCAGCCCACAGGGGAATAATTCACCCCTCCACTTT. As protein: CASSPQGNNSPLHF.

This sequence joins TRBV5-4 and TRBJ2-7, with a possible D match to TRBD1 (6 bases). Germline CDR1 reads SGHNT; CDR2 reads YYREEE (reference sequence). V was cut by 0 bases and J by 4 bases, with 14 bases left in between. The CDR3 spans 15 residues. The CDR3 DNA sequence: TGTGCCAGCAGCTTGGTGGAAGGGGGAAGGTACGAGCAGTACTTC. It yields the protein CASSLVEGGRYEQYF.

The V gene is TRBV4-2, the J gene TRBJ2-2; 10 nucleotides agree with TRBD2. The trim removed 11 bases at V and 5 bases at J, leaving 8 bases unmatched. There are 14 residues in the CDR3. The germline V gene encodes CDR1 LGHNA and CDR2 YNFKEQ. The CDR3 DNA reads as TGTGCCTGCCGTTGGACTAGCGGTACCGGGGAGCTGTTTTTT. Translation gives CACRWTSGTGELFF.

This clonotype has a handful of counts. CDR3 DNA sequence: TGTGCCAGCAGCCACAGGGACCTCTCTGGAAACACCATATATTTT. Translating it yields CASSHRDLSGNTIYF. The chain employs TRBV12-3 or TRBV12-4 and TRBJ1-3; D may be TRBD1 (6 bases). V lost 6 bases to trimming and J lost 0 bases, with 12 bases between them. The CDR3 is 15 residues long.

This clonotype was observed a handful of times. The rearrangement links TRBV5-1 to TRBJ2-7; D possibly corresponds to TRBD1 (6 bases). The length of the CDR3 is 14 residues. Trimming took off 3 bases at V and 0 bases at J, with 10 bases between the two ends. Germline V lookup: CDR1 SGHRS, CDR2 YFSETQ. The CDR3 DNA follows: TGCGCCAGCAGCTGGACAGATAGCTCCTACGAGCAGTACTTC. It codes for CASSWTDSSYEQYF.

This clonotype was seen a handful of times. The chain carries TRBV19 and TRBJ2-6; a possible D gene is TRBD1 (5 bases). CDR3 length equals 15 residues. In germline, CDR1 is LNHDA, CDR2 SQIVND (reference sequence). V was shortened by 4 bases and J by 2 bases, with 9 bases between the two germline ends. The CDR3 region is CASSTTVTGANVLTF. CDR3 nucleotides: TGTGCCAGTAGTACGACAGTGACTGGGGCCAACGTCCTGACTTTC.

The J gene is TRBJ2-1, the V gene TRBV2; 12 bases agree with TRBD2. Losses at the gene ends were 1 base for V and 9 bases for J; bases not matched to a gene: 4. This CDR3 is 15 amino acids long. CDR1 SNHLY and CDR2 FYNNEI come from the germline V gene. CDR3: CASSEGLAGVGEQFF. DNA of the CDR3: TGTGCCAGCAGTGAAGGACTAGCGGGAGTCGGTGAGCAGTTCTTC.